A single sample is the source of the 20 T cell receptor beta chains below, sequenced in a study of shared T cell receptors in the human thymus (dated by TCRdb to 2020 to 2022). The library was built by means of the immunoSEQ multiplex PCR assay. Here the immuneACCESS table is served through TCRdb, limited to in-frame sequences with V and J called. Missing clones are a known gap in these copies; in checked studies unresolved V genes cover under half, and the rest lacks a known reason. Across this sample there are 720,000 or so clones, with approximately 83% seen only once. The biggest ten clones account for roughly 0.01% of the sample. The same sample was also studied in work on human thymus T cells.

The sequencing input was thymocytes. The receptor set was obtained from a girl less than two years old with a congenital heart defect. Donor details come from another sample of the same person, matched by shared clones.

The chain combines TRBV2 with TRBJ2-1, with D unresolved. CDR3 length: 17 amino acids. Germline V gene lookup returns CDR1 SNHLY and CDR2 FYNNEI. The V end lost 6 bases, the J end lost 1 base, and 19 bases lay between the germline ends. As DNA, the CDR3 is TGTGCCAGCAGCCCTCCTGCTATCTGCCCTTCCTACAATGAGCAGTTCTTC. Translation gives CASSPPAICPSYNEQFF.

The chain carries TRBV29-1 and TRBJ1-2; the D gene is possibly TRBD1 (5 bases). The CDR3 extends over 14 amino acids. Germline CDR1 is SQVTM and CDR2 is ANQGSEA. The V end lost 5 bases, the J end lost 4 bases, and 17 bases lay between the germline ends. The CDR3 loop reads CSVQGLAFTYGYTF. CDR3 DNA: TGCAGCGTTCAGGGCCTCGCCTTTACCTATGGCTACACCTTC.

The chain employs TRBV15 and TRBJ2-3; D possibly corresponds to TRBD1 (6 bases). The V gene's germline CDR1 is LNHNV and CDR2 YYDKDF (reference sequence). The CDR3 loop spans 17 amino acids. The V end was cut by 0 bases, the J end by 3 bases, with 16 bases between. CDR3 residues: CATSRDGWGHPTDTQYF. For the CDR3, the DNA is TGTGCCACCAGCAGAGATGGTTGGGGACACCCTACAGATACGCAGTATTTT.

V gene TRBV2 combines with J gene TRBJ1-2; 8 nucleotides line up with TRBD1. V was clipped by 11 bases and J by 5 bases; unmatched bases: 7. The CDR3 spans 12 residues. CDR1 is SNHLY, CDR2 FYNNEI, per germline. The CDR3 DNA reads TGTGCCTCCAGGGGGCCCGGGTATGGCTACACCTTC. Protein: CASRGPGYGYTF.

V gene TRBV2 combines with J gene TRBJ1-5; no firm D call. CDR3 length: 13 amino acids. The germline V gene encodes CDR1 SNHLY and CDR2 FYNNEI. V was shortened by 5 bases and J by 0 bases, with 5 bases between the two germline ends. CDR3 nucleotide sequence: TGTGCCAGCAGTTCCAGTAGCAATCAGCCCCAGCATTTT. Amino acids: CASSSSSNQPQHF.

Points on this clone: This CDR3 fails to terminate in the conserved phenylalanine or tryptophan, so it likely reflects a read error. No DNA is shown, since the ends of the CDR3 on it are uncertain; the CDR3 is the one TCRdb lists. This chain's CDR3 is CSARPQRQGAN. The chain carries TRBV20-1 and TRBJ1-1; TRBD1 is the table's D call and was not checked against the DNA. The CDR3 has 11 residues if both end residues are counted. Germline V gene data show CDR1 as DFQATT and CDR2 as SNEGSKA (reference sequence).

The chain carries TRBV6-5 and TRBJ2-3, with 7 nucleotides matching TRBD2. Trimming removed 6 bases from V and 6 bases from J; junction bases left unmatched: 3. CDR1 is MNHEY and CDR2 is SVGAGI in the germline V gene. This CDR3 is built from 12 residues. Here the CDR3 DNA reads TGTGCCAGCAGGATGGGGGGGGATACGCAGTATTTT. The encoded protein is CASRMGGDTQYF.

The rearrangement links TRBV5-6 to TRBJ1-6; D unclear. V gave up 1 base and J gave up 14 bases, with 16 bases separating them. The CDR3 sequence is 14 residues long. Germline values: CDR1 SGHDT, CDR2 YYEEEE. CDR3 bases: TGTGCCAGCAGCTTGAGGTTCCCTGGAGGAACCCTCCACTTT. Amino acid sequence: CASSLRFPGGTLHF.

In DNA form, the CDR3 reads TGTGCCAGCAGTGGACAGACCAATCAGCCCCAGCATTTT. This gives the protein CASSGQTNQPQHF. The gene calls are TRBV6-6 and TRBJ1-5, with TRBD1 as a possible D gene (6 bases). This CDR3 region has 13 residues. Looked up from germline, CDR1 is MNHNY and CDR2 is SVGAGI (reference sequence). Deletions cut 5 bases from V and 3 bases from J, with 8 bases between.

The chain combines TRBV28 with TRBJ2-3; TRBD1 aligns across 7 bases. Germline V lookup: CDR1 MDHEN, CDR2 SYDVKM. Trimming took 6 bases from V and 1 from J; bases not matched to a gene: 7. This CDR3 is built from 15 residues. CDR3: CASRNRGPRTDTQYF. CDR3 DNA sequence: TGTGCCAGCAGGAACAGGGGCCCCCGCACAGATACGCAGTATTTT.

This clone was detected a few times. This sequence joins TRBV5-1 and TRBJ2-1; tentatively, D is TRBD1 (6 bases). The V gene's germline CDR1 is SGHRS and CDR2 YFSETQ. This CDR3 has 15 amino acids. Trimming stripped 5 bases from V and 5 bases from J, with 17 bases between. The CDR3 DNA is TGCGCCAGCAGACCCACCGGGACACAGAACAATGAGCAGTTCTTC. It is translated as CASRPTGTQNNEQFF.

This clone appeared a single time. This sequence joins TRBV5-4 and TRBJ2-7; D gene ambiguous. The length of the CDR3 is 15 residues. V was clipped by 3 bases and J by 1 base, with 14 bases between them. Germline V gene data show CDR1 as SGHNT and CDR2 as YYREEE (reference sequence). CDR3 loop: CASSCDGSESYEQYF. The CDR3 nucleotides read TGTGCCAGCAGCTGTGACGGCAGCGAATCCTACGAGCAGTACTTC.

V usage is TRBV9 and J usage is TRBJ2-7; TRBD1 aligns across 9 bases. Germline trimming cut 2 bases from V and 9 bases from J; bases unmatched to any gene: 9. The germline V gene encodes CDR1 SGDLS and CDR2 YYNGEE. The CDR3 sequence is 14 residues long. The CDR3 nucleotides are TGTGCCAGCAGCGTTGCCGGACAGGGGAGTGTGCAGTACTTC. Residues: CASSVAGQGSVQYF.

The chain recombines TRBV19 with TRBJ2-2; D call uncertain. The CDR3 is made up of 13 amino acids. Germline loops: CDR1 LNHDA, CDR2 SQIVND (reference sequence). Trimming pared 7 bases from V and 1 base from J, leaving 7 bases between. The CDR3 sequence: CASTRQNTGELFF. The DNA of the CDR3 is TGTGCCAGTACCAGACAGAACACCGGGGAGCTGTTTTTT.

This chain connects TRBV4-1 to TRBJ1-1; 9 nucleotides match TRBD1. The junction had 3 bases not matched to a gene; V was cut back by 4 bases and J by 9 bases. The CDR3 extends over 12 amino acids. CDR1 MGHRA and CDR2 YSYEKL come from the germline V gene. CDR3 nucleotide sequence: TGCGCCAGCAGCCCGGGGACAGGGCAAGCTTTCTTT. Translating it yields CASSPGTGQAFF.

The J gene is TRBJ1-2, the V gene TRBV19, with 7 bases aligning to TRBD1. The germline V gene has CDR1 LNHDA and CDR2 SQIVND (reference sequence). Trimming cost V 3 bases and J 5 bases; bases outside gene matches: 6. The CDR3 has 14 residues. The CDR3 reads CASSIRTGEYGYTF. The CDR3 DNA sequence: TGTGCCAGTAGTATCCGGACAGGTGAATATGGCTACACCTTC.

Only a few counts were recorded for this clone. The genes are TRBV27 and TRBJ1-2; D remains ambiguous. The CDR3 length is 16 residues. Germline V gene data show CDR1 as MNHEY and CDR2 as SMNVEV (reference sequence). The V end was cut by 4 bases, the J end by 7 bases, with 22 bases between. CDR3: CASSWGDGRLAAGYTF. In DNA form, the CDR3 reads TGTGCCAGCAGTTGGGGAGACGGAAGACTAGCCGCTGGCTACACCTTC.

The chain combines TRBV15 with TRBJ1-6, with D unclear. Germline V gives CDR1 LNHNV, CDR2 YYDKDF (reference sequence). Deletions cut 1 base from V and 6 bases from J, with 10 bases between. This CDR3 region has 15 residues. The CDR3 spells CATSRVAQRNSPLHF. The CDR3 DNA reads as TGTGCCACCAGCAGAGTTGCGCAGCGTAATTCACCCCTCCACTTT. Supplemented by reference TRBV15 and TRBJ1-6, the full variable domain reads DAMVIQNPRYQVTQFGKPVTLSCSQTLNHNVMYWYQQKSSQAPKLLFHYYDKDFNNEADTPDNFQSRRPNTSFCFLDIRSPGLGDTAMYLCATSRVAQRNSPLHFGNGTRLTVT.

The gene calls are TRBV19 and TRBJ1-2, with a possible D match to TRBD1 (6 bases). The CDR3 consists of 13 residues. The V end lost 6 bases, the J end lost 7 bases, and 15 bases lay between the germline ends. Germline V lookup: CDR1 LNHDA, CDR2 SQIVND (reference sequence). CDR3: CASSGGGTGGYTF. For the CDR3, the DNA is TGTGCCAGTAGCGGCGGGGGCACGGGTGGCTACACCTTC.

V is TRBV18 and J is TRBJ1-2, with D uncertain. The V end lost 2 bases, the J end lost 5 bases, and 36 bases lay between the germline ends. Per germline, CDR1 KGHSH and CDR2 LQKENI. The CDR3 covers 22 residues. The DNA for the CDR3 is TGTGCCAGCTCACCAGGTCCCGATTCGGTCCCACTATCGGGTTCCTCATTTTATGGCTACACCTTC. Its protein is CASSPGPDSVPLSGSSFYGYTF.